A selection of T cell receptor beta chains follows, all from one sample in a study of shared clonotypes between healthy human individuals. Profiled with immunoSEQ multiplex PCR; TCRdb holds only in-frame clones, not every one. The sample has hundreds of thousands of clones, approximately 96% seen once; the top ten hold 0.11%. Input material: naive CD8+ T cells sorted from blood. These receptor sequences come from a woman aged 30 to 39 in good health. Both conserved end residues are part of each CDR3. The D gene is left open where the match is weak. The size entry is marked missing in some rows and otherwise reads once, few, many or a size class.

D gene,clone size,V gene,J gene,CDR3 DNA,CDR3 protein
TRBD1,NA,TRBV18,TRBJ2-7,TGTGCCAGCTCACCTCCGGGACAGGGGAGAGAGCAGTACTTC,CASSPPGQGREQYF
NA,NA,TRBV29-1,TRBJ1-4,TGCAGCGTTGATCGCGGGGATGAAAAACTGTTTTTT,CSVDRGDEKLFF
NA,NA,TRBV7-6,TRBJ2-1,TGTGCCAGCAGCTTAGCGGGGACTCCAAACAATGAGCAGTTCTTC,CASSLAGTPNNEQFF
NA,NA,TRBV10-2,TRBJ2-7,TGCGCCAGCAGTGGAGGCAGGCACTCCTACGAGCAGTACTTC,CASSGGRHSYEQYF
NA,NA,TRBV5-6,TRBJ1-1,TGTGCCAGCAGCTTGGAGGGCACTGAAGCTTTCTTT,CASSLEGTEAFF
NA,NA,TRBV9,TRBJ1-1,TGTGCCAGCAGCGGCCAGCTGAACACTGAAGCTTTCTTT,CASSGQLNTEAFF
NA,once,TRBV10-2,TRBJ2-7,TGCGCCAGCAGTGTAGGGAGTTCGTACGAGCAGTACTTC,CASSVGSSYEQYF
NA,NA,TRBV9,TRBJ2-5,TGTGCCAGCAGCGTGGACGCGGGAATGGAGACCCAGTACTTC,CASSVDAGMETQYF
NA,NA,TRBV5-6,TRBJ1-4,TGTGCCAGCACCGCCACCGGGGGACCTAATGAAAAACTGTTTTTT,CASTATGGPNEKLFF
NA,NA,TRBV4-1,TRBJ1-2,TGCGCCAGCAGCCAAGAGGAGGGTCTCTATGGCTACACCTTC,CASSQEEGLYGYTF
NA,once,TRBV19,TRBJ2-1,TGTGCCAGTAGTATACCAGCAGTCGGTGGGCCTAGCCAGTTCTTC,CASSIPAVGGPSQFF
TRBD2,NA,TRBV14,TRBJ2-3,TGTGCCAGCAGCCAAGGGACTAGCTGGTTAACAGATACGCAGTATTTT,CASSQGTSWLTDTQYF
TRBD2,NA,TRBV28,TRBJ2-7,TGTGCCAGCAGTTTCCCCTCTAGCGGGGGCTCCTACGAGCAGTACTTC,CASSFPSSGGSYEQYF
TRBD1,NA,TRBV27,TRBJ2-7,TGTGCCAGCAGTCTATGGGACAGGGGGCGCGAGCAGTACTTC,CASSLWDRGREQYF
NA,NA,TRBV4-1,TRBJ1-2,TGCGCCAGCAGCCAAGGGGGGTGGCTTGGGGCTAACTATGGCTACACCTTC,CASSQGGWLGANYGYTF
NA,NA,TRBV9,TRBJ1-5,TGTGCCAGCAGCGTGAGTTGGGGGAACAATCAGCCCCAGCATTTT,CASSVSWGNNQPQHF
TRBD2,NA,TRBV9,TRBJ2-5,TGTGCCAGCAGCCTCAATAGCGGGAGGCCCGAAGAGACCCAGTACTTC,CASSLNSGRPEETQYF
NA,few,TRBV29-1,TRBJ2-1,TGCAGCGTAGGCCGGGGGTTACTGAATGAGCAGTTCTTC,CSVGRGLLNEQFF
NA,NA,TRBV28,TRBJ1-1,TGTGCCGGCTGCGGGGGGCCCATGAACACTGAAGCTTTCTTT,CAGCGGPMNTEAFF
TRBD1,NA,TRBV28,TRBJ1-2,TGTGCCAGCAGTTTGCAGGGGGGTCCTGAGGGTGGCTACACCTTC,CASSLQGGPEGGYTF
NA,NA,TRBV27,TRBJ1-4,TGTGCCAGCAGTGACCGGGGCGCTTTTAATGAAAAACTGTTTTTT,CASSDRGAFNEKLFF
NA,NA,TRBV19,TRBJ2-1,TGTGCCAGTAGTACGAACACCTACAATGAGCAGTTCTTC,CASSTNTYNEQFF
TRBD1,NA,TRBV6-5,TRBJ1-5,TGTGCCAGCAGGCCCTTACAGGGGGCTAGACAGCCCCAGCATTTT,CASRPLQGARQPQHF
NA,NA,TRBV11-2,TRBJ2-7,TGTGCCAGCAGAAAGTCGACAGACTCCTACGAGCAGTACTTC,CASRKSTDSYEQYF
TRBD1,NA,TRBV11-1,TRBJ2-7,TGTGCCAGCAGCGAGGGACAGACCACCTCCTACGAGCAGTACTTC,CASSEGQTTSYEQYF
TRBD2,NA,TRBV4-1,TRBJ2-1,TGCGCCAGCAGCGGTCGAGGGACTAGCGGGAGGTGGAATGAGCAGTTCTTC,CASSGRGTSGRWNEQFF